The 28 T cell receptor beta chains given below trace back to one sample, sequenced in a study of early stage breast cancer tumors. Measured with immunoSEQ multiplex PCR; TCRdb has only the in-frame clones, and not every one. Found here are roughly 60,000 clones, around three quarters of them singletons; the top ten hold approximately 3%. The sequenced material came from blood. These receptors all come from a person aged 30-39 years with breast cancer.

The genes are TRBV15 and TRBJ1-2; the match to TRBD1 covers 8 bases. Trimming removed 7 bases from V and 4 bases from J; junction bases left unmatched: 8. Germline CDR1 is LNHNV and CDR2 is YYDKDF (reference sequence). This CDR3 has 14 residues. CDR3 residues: CATNTGGSLYGYTF. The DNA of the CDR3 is TGTGCCACCAACACAGGGGGGTCCCTCTATGGCTACACCTTC.

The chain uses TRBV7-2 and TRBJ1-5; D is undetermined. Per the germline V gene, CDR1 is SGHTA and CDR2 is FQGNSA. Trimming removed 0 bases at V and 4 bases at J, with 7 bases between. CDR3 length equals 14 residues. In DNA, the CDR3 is TGTGCCAGCAGCTTAGCGGCGGGAAATCAGCCCCAGCATTTT. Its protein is CASSLAAGNQPQHF.

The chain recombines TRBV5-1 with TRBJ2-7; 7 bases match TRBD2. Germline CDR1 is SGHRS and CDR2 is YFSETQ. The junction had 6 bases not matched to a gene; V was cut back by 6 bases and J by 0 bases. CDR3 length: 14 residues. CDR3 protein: CASNQAGSSYEQYF. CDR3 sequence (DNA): TGCGCCAGCAACCAAGCGGGGAGCTCCTACGAGCAGTACTTC.

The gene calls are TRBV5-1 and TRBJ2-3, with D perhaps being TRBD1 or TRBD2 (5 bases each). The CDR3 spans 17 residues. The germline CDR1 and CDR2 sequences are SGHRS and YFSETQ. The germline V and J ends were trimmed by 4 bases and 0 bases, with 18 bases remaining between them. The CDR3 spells CASSRLGPGVSTDTQYF. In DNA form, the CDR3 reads TGCGCCAGCAGCCGCTTGGGGCCCGGGGTTAGCACAGATACGCAGTATTTT.

The CDR3 spells CSVEILAGVGSSYNEQFF. The CDR3 nucleotides read TGCAGCGTTGAAATACTAGCGGGAGTTGGCAGCTCCTACAATGAGCAGTTCTTC. The chain uses TRBV29-1 and TRBJ2-1; 11 nucleotides line up with TRBD2. Germline CDR1 is SQVTM and CDR2 is ANQGSEA. The CDR3 runs 18 residues. After removal of 2 bases from V and 0 bases from J, the junction contained 9 bases not matched to a gene.

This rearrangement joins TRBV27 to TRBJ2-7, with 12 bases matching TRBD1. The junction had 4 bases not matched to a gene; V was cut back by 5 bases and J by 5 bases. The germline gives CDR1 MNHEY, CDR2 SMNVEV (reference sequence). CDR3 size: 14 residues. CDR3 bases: TGTGCCAGCAGTCCAGGGACAGGGGGCAACGAGCAGTACTTC. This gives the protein CASSPGTGGNEQYF.

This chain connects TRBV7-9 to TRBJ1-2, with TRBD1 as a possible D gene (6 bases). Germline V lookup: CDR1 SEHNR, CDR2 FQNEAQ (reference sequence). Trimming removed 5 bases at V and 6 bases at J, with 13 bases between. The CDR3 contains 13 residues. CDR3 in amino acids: CASSPTGADGYTF. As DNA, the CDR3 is TGTGCCAGCAGCCCCACGGGGGCGGATGGCTACACCTTC.

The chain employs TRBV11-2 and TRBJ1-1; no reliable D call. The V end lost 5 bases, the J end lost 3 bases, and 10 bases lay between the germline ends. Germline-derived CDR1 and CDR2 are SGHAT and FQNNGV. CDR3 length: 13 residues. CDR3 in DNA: TGTGCCAGCAGCGCCGTGGAGGACACTGAAGCTTTCTTT. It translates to CASSAVEDTEAFF.

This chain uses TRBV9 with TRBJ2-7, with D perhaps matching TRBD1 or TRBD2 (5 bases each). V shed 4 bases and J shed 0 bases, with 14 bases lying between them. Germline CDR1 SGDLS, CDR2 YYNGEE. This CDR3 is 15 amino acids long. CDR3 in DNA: TGTGCCAGCAGCAAAGGAGCAGGGAGCTCCTACGAGCAGTACTTC. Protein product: CASSKGAGSSYEQYF.

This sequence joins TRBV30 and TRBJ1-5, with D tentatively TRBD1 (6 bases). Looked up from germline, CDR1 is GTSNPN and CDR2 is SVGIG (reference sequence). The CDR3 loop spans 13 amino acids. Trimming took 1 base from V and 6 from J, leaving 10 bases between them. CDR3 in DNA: TGTGCCTGGAGTGAACAGGGACTTCAGCCCCAGCATTTT. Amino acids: CAWSEQGLQPQHF.

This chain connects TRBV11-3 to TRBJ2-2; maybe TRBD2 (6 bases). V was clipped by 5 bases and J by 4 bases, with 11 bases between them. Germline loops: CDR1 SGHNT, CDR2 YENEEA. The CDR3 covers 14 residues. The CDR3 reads CASSQDYPTGELFF. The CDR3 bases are TGTGCCAGCAGCCAGGACTACCCCACCGGGGAGCTGTTTTTT.

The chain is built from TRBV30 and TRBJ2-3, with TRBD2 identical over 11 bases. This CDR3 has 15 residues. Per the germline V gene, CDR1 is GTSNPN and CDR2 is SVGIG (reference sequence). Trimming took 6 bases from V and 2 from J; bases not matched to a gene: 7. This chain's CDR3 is CACLGLAVITDTQYF. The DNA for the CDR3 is TGTGCCTGCCTGGGACTAGCGGTAATCACAGATACGCAGTATTTT. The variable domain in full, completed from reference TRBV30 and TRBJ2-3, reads SQTIHQWPATLVQPVGSPLSLECTVEGTSNPNLYWYRQAAGRGLQLLFYSVGIGQISSEVPQNLSASRPQDRQFILSSKKLLLSDSGFYLCACLGLAVITDTQYFGPGTRLTVL.

This CDR3 is CASSPPVAGGGYTF. The DNA for the CDR3 is TGTGCCAGCTCACCACCGGTCGCAGGAGGTGGCTACACCTTC. The V gene is TRBV18, the J gene TRBJ1-2, with D unclear. The CDR3 loop spans 14 amino acids. The V gene's germline CDR1 is KGHSH and CDR2 LQKENI. Trimming shortened V by 0 bases and J by 7 bases, and 12 bases separated the two germline ends. The complete variable domain, with remaining parts taken from reference TRBV18 and TRBJ1-2, reads NAGVMQNPRHLVRRRGQEARLRCSPMKGHSHVYWYRQLPEEGLKFMVYLQKENIIDESGMPKERFSAEFPKEGPSILRIQQVVRGDSAAYFCASSPPVAGGGYTFGSGTRLTVV.

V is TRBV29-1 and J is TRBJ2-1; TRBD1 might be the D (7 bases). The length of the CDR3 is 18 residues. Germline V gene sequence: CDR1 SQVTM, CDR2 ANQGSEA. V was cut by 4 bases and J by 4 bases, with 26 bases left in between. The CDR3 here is CSVVGGTAVRSNYNEQFF. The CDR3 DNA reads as TGCAGCGTTGTAGGCGGGACAGCCGTCCGCTCCAATTACAATGAGCAGTTCTTC.

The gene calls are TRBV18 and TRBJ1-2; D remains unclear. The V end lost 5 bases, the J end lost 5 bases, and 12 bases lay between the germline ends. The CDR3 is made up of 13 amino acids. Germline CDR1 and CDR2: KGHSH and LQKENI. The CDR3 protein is CASSTEGGYGYTF. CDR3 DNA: TGTGCCAGCTCAACTGAAGGAGGTTATGGCTACACCTTC.

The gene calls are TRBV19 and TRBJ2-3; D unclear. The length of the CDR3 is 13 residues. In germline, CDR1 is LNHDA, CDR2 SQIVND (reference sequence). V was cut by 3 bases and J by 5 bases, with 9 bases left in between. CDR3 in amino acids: CASSIEERDTQYF. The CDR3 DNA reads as TGTGCCAGTAGTATTGAAGAGCGAGATACGCAGTATTTT.

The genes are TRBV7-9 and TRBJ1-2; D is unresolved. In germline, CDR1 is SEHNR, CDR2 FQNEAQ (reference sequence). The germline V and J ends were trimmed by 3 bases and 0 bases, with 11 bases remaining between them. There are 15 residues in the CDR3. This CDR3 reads CASSFGTPANYGYTF. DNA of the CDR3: TGTGCCAGCAGCTTTGGTACGCCAGCTAACTATGGCTACACCTTC.

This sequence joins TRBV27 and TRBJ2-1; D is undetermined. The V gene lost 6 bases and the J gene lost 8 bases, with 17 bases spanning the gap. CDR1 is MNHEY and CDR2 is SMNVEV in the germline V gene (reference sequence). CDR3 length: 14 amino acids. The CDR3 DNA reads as TGTGCCAGCAGGATCTGGAGTAGTGGCCATGAGCAGTTCTTC. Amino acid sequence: CASRIWSSGHEQFF.

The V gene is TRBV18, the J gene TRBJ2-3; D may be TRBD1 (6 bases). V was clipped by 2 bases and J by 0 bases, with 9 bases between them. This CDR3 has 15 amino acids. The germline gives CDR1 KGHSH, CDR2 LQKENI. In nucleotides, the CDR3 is TGTGCCAGCTCACCAGGACAGACTAGCACAGATACGCAGTATTTT. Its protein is CASSPGQTSTDTQYF.

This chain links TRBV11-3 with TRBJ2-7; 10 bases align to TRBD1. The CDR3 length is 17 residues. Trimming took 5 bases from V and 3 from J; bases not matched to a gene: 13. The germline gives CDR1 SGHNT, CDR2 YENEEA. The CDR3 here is CASSPGRRDRGNYEQYF. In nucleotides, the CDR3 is TGTGCCAGCAGCCCCGGGCGTAGGGACAGGGGCAACTACGAGCAGTACTTC. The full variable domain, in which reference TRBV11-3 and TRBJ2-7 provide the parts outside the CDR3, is EAGVVQSPRYKIIEKKQPVAFWCNPISGHNTLYWYLQNLGQGPELLIRYENEEAVDDSQLPKDRFSAERLKGVDSTLKIQPAELGDSAVYLCASSPGRRDRGNYEQYFGPGTRLTVT.

This chain's CDR3 is CASSPDRGEDEQYF. CDR3 in DNA: TGTGCCAGCTCCCCAGACCGCGGGGAAGACGAGCAGTACTTC. The rearrangement uses TRBV18 and TRBJ2-7; D perhaps matches TRBD2 (6 bases). Between the trimmed V and J ends, which lost 6 bases and 5 bases, there was a span of 17 bases. CDR3 length: 14 amino acids. CDR1 is KGHSH and CDR2 is LQKENI in the germline V gene.

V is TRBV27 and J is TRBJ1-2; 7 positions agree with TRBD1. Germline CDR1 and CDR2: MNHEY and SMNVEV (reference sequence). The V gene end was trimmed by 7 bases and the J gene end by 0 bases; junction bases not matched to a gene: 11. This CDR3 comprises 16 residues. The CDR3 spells CASTPRQGFANYGYTF. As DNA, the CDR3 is TGTGCCAGCACACCAAGACAGGGTTTCGCTAACTATGGCTACACCTTC.

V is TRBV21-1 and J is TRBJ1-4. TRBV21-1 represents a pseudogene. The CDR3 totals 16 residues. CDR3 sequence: CASSTLETDGREKLFF. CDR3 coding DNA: TGTGCCAGCAGCACCCTGGAGACGGACGGGAGGGAAAAACTGTTTTTT.

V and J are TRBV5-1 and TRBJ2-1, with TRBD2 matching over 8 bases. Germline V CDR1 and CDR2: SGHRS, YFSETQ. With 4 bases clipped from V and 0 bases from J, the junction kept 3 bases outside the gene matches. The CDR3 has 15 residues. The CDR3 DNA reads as TGCGCCAGCAGCCAAAGCGGGAGCTCCTACAATGAGCAGTTCTTC. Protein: CASSQSGSSYNEQFF.

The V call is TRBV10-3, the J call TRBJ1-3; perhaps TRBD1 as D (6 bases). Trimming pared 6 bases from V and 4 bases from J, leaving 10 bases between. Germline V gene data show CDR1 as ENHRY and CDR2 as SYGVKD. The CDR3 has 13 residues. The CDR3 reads CAIRGDRGNTIYF. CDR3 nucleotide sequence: TGTGCCATCAGGGGAGACAGGGGAAACACCATATATTTT.

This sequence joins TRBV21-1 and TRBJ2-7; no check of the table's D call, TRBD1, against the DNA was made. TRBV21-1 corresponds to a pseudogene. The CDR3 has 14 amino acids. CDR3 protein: CASSPPWPRHEQYF. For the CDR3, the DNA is TGTGCCAGCAGCCCCCCATGGCCCCGCCACGAGCAGTACTTC.

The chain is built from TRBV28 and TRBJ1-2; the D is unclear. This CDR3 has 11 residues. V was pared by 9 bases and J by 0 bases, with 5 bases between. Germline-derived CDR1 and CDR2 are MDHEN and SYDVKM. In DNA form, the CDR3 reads TGTGCCAGTGTAGCTAACTATGGCTACACCTTC. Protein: CASVANYGYTF.

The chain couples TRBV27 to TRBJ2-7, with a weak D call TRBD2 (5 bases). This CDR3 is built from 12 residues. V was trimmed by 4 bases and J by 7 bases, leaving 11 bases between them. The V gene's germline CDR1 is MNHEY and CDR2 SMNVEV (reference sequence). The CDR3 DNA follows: TGTGCCAGCAGTTCGGCCCGGAGGGAGCAGTACTTC. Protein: CASSSARREQYF.